The present T cell receptor (beta chain) was sequenced within a study of blood T cells in healthy people across ages. About the research overall: About one barcoded TCR beta cDNA was captured per two T cells.

Notes on the study in general: There was a strong correlation between TCR beta diversity and naive T cell percentage.

Donors gave ten milliliters of peripheral blood apiece. Every sample had a minimum of 7 million PBMCs isolated. The CDR3 has 13 residues. Germline-derived CDR1 and CDR2 are SQVTM and ANQGSEA. Trimming took 4 bases from V and 9 from J, leaving 16 bases between them. Then a second PCR, running roughly 7 to 11 cycles, was carried out with a sample-barcoded 5' primer and a J-beta primer mix. TCRdb reprocessed the 5' RACE reads via MiXCR and lists one record per CDR3 protein. The table includes 1.5 million to 2 million distinct CDR3 sequences, about 28% detected once. Comment on this clonotype: Its antigen is still unknown.

The TCR sequence derives from a woman aged 30 to 39 in good health. The V call is TRBV29-1, the J call TRBJ1-5, with a tentative D call TRBD1 (5 bases). The sample was blood. CDR3 residues: CSVGAGLWLPQHF. In nucleotides, the CDR3 is TGCAGCGTTGGGGCAGGGCTGTGGCTGCCCCAGCATTTT.